Shown below are 10 T cell receptor beta chains from a single sample sequenced in a study of T cells after yellow fever vaccination. Each CDR3 protein gets one entry after TCRdb re-called the 5' RACE reads with MiXCR. The sample lists just under 600,000 distinct CDR3 sequences, approximately 13% occurring once. The material sequenced was PBMCs, taken on the day of the yellow fever booster vaccination. The receptors come from a man aged 25 to 40 who received the YFV17D yellow fever vaccine.

The genes are TRBV5-8 and TRBJ2-5; D is uncertain. The V end lost 4 bases, the J end lost 11 bases, and 9 bases lay between the germline ends. CDR1 SGHTS and CDR2 YDEGEE come from the germline V gene. There are 10 residues in the CDR3. The CDR3 nucleotides read TGTGCCAGCAGCAGATTACGTCAGTACTTC. This encodes CASSRLRQYF.

The rearrangement joins TRBV20-1 to TRBJ2-5; D not resolved. The V end was cut by 6 bases, the J end by 2 bases, with 10 bases between. The CDR3 is 12 amino acids. Germline V CDR1 and CDR2: DFQATT, SNEGSKA (reference sequence). CDR3 nucleotide sequence: TGCAGTGCCAAGGCTTCTCAAGAGACCCAGTACTTC. Residues: CSAKASQETQYF.

The rearrangement uses TRBV9 and TRBJ1-1; D gene uncertain. The CDR3 spans 14 residues. V was clipped by 0 bases and J by 4 bases, with 10 bases between them. The V gene's germline CDR1 is SGDLS and CDR2 YYNGEE. The CDR3 region is CASSVVAHITEAFF. The CDR3 coding sequence is TGTGCCAGCAGCGTAGTAGCACACATCACTGAAGCTTTCTTT. Together with reference TRBV9 and TRBJ1-1, the CDR3 gives the full variable domain: DSGVTQTPKHLITATGQRVTLRCSPRSGDLSVYWYQQSLDQGLQFLIQYYNGEERAKGNILERFSAQQFPDLHSELNLSSLELGDSALYFCASSVVAHITEAFFGQGTRLTVV.

This clonotype appeared a few times. The rearrangement joins TRBV10-2 to TRBJ2-7; possible D gene TRBD1, 6 bases. Trimming took 8 bases from V and 2 from J, leaving 13 bases between them. Looked up from germline, CDR1 is WSHSY and CDR2 is SAAADI. The CDR3 covers 13 residues. As DNA, the CDR3 is TGCGCCAGCGGCCGGGACAAACCCTACGAGCAGTACTTC. It translates to CASGRDKPYEQYF.

This clonotype occurred a few times. The chain is built from TRBV5-1 and TRBJ1-5; D is perhaps TRBD1 (5 bases). V lost 4 bases, J lost 5 bases, and 10 bases lay in between. The CDR3 sequence is 13 residues long. CDR1 SGHRS and CDR2 YFSETQ come from the germline V gene. The CDR3 nucleotides are TGCGCCAGCAGCCGGGTAGGGGATCAGCCCCAGCATTTT. Residues: CASSRVGDQPQHF.

The chain joins TRBV4-2 to TRBJ2-5; TRBD1 matches at 8 bases. From germline, CDR1 is LGHNA and CDR2 YNFKEQ. V lost 2 bases and J lost 5; bases outside the gene matches: 4. The CDR3 extends over 14 amino acids. The CDR3 loop reads CASSQQGARETQYF. CDR3 DNA: TGTGCCAGCAGCCAACAGGGGGCTCGGGAGACCCAGTACTTC.

This clonotype has only a few counts. This chain uses TRBV7-2 with TRBJ1-1; D uncertain. CDR1 and CDR2 from the germline V gene are SGHTA and FQGNSA. V dropped 0 bases and J dropped 10 bases, with 15 bases sitting between them. CDR3 length: 14 amino acids. CDR3 coding DNA: TGTGCCAGCAGCTTAGCGCGCACCGGTGCACGAGCTTTCTTT. Encoded protein: CASSLARTGARAFF.

The V call is TRBV20-1, the J call TRBJ2-1, with D perhaps matching TRBD2 (5 bases). Per the germline V gene, CDR1 is DFQATT and CDR2 is SNEGSKA (reference sequence). The CDR3 has 13 amino acids. The V end was cut by 5 bases, the J end by 5 bases, with 13 bases between. The CDR3 nucleotides are TGCAGTGCTCCCCGCACCGGGGACAATGAGCAGTTCTTC. Encoded protein: CSAPRTGDNEQFF.

This clonotype was seen more than once but under ten times. This chain links TRBV18 with TRBJ2-7; 11 nucleotides line up with TRBD2. CDR3 length: 16 residues. With V trimmed by 3 bases and J by 2 bases, 6 bases remained unmatched. Germline V gene data show CDR1 as KGHSH and CDR2 as LQKENI. The CDR3 nucleotides read TGTGCCAGCTCACCTCTAGCGGGAGGCTGGGCCTACGAGCAGTACTTC. Protein sequence: CASSPLAGGWAYEQYF.

In its sample, this clonotype was seen many times. The chain couples TRBV15 to TRBJ2-1, with TRBD2 matching over 14 bases. Looked up from germline, CDR1 is LNHNV and CDR2 is YYDKDF (reference sequence). CDR3 length: 16 amino acids. V dropped 5 bases and J dropped 7; count of bases not matched to a gene: 7. This CDR3 reads CATSLGGTSGRNEQFF. For the CDR3, the DNA is TGTGCCACCAGCCTTGGGGGGACTAGCGGGAGAAATGAGCAGTTCTTC.